This is a list of T cell receptor beta chains from one sample in a study of blood T cell repertoires in COVID-19. Sequencing was performed with immunoSEQ multiplex PCR; in TCRdb, only in-frame clones are kept and a portion is missing. The table has 150,000 to 200,000 clones, around 89% seen once. Sequencing input: PBMCs or T cells enriched from blood (not recorded which). The receptors originated from a woman aged 18-29 years who had recovered from COVID-19. Both conserved end residues are part of each CDR3. The D gene is left open where the match is weak. Only some rows state a clone size, as once, few, many or a class for expanded clones.

J gene | V gene | clone size | D gene | CDR3 protein | CDR3 DNA
TRBJ2-5 | TRBV4-1 | NA | NA | CASGGAQETQYF | TGCGCCAGCGGGGGGGCCCAAGAGACCCAGTACTTC
TRBJ2-1 | TRBV28 | NA | TRBD2 | CASSFHGGANEQFF | TGTGCCAGCAGTTTTCACGGGGGGGCGAATGAGCAGTTCTTC
TRBJ1-1 | TRBV11-2 | NA | TRBD1 | CASSLVGDRGWNTEAFF | TGTGCCAGCAGCTTAGTGGGGGACAGGGGATGGAACACTGAAGCTTTCTTT
TRBJ1-1 | TRBV19 | NA | TRBD1 | CASTADRGVNTEAFF | TGTGCCAGTACTGCGGACAGGGGCGTGAACACTGAAGCTTTCTTT
TRBJ1-3 | TRBV28 | NA | NA | CASTEFTRSGNTIYF | TGTGCCAGCACGGAGTTCACCCGCTCTGGAAACACCATATATTTT
TRBJ1-5 | TRBV18 | NA | NA | CASSPAPGGGYSNQPQHF | TGTGCCAGCTCACCAGCCCCGGGGGGGGGCTATAGCAATCAGCCCCAGCATTTT
TRBJ1-1 | TRBV28 | NA | TRBD1 | CASSSEQGGKAFF | TGTGCCAGCAGTTCAGAACAGGGGGGGAAAGCTTTCTTT
TRBJ1-3 | TRBV25-1 | NA | TRBD1 | CASSGRDRVGAGNTIYF | TGTGCCAGCAGTGGAAGGGACAGGGTTGGCGCTGGAAACACCATATATTTT
TRBJ2-7 | TRBV7-9 | NA | TRBD2 | CASSPSGASSYEQYF | TGTGCCAGCAGTCCTAGCGGGGCAAGCTCCTACGAGCAGTACTTC
TRBJ1-2 | TRBV7-9 | NA | TRBD1 | CASSLGTGGNYGYTF | TGTGCCAGCAGCTTAGGGACAGGGGGAAACTATGGCTACACCTTC
TRBJ1-1 | TRBV6-5 | few | NA | CASSYGGDTEAFF | TGTGCCAGCAGTTACGGTGGAGACACTGAAGCTTTCTTT
TRBJ1-1 | TRBV10-3 | NA | NA | CAISDHYGGGGTEAFF | TGTGCCATCAGTGACCATTACGGAGGGGGGGGGACTGAAGCTTTCTTT
TRBJ2-7 | TRBV4-1 | NA | NA | CASSQVLTHSYEQYF | TGCGCCAGCAGCCAAGTTCTCACTCACTCCTACGAGCAGTACTTC
TRBJ2-5 | TRBV30 | NA | TRBD1 | CAWSQGARETQYF | TGTGCCTGGAGCCAGGGGGCGCGGGAGACCCAGTACTTC
TRBJ1-1 | TRBV5-5 | NA | NA | CATADSSNTEAFF | TGTGCCACAGCGGACAGCTCTAACACTGAAGCTTTCTTT
TRBJ2-5 | TRBV14 | NA | NA | CASGAGETQYF | TGTGCCAGCGGTGCAGGGGAGACCCAGTACTTC
TRBJ1-2 | TRBV5-1 | NA | NA | CASSPRQKLNYGYTF | TGCGCCAGCAGCCCCCGACAAAAACTCAACTATGGCTACACCTTC